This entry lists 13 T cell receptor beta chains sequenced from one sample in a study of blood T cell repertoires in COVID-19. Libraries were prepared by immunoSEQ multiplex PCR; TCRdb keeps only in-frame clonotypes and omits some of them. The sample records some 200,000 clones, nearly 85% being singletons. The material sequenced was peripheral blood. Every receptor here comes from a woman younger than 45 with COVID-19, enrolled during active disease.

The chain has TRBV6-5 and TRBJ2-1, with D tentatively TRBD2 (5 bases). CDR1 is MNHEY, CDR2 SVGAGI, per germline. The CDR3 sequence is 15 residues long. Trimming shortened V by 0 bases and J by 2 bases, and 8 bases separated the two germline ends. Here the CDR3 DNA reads TGTGCCAGCAGTTACTCGCGGGTCACCTACAATGAGCAGTTCTTC. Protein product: CASSYSRVTYNEQFF.

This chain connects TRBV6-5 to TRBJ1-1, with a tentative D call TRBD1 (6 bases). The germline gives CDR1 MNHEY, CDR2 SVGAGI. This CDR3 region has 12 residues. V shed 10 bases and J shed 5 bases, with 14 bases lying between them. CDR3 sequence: CATLQGGTEAFF. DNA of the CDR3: TGTGCCACATTACAGGGTGGGACTGAAGCTTTCTTT.

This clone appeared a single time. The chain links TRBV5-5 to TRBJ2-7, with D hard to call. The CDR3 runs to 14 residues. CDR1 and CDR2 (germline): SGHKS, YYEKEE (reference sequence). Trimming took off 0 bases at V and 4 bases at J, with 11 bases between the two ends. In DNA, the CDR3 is TGTGCCAGCAGCTTGGTAACAGCCTCTTACGAGCAGTACTTC. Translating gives CASSLVTASYEQYF.

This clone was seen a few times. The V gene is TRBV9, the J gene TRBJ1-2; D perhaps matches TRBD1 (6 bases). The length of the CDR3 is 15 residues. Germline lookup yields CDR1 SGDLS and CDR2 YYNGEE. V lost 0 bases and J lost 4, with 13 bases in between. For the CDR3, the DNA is TGTGCCAGCAGCGTAGGAGGGCAGGGGTTCTATGGCTACACCTTC. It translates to CASSVGGQGFYGYTF.

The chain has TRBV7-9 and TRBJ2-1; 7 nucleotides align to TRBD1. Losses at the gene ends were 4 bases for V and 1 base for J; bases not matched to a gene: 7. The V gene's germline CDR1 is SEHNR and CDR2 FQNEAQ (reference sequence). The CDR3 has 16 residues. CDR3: CASSSPGGVSYNEQFF. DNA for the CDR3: TGTGCCAGCAGCTCCCCAGGGGGTGTGTCCTACAATGAGCAGTTCTTC.

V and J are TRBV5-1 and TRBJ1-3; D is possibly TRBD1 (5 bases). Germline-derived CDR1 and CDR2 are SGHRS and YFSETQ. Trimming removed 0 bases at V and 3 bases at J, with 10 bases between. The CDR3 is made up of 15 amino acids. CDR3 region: CASSLEGTDGNTIYF. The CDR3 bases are TGCGCCAGCAGCTTGGAAGGGACTGATGGAAACACCATATATTTT.

The CDR3 sequence: CASSRVRQGPGELFF. For the CDR3, the DNA is TGTGCCAGCAGTCGCGTCAGACAGGGCCCCGGGGAGCTGTTTTTT. This chain connects TRBV28 to TRBJ2-2; TRBD1 matches 7 bases. The J segment lost 6 bases and the V segment lost 5 bases, leaving 9 bases of the junction unmatched. CDR3 length: 15 residues. Germline V gives CDR1 MDHEN, CDR2 SYDVKM.

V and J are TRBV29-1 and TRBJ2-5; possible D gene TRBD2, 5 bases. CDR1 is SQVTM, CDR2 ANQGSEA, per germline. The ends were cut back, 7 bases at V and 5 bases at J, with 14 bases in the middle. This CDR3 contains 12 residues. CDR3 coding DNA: TGCAGCGCTCGAGCGGATGGGGAGACCCAGTACTTC. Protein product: CSARADGETQYF.

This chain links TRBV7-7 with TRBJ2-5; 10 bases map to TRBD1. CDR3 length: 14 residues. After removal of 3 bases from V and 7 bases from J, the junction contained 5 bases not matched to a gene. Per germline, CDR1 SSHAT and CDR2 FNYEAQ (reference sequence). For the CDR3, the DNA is TGTGCCAGCAGCTTCAGACAGGGGGCGCGGACCCAGTACTTC. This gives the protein CASSFRQGARTQYF.

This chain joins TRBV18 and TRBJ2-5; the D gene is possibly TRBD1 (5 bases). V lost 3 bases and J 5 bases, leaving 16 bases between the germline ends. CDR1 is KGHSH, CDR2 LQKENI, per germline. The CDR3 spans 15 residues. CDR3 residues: CASSPETEYLETQYF. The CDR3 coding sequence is TGTGCCAGCTCACCGGAGACAGAGTACCTGGAGACCCAGTACTTC.

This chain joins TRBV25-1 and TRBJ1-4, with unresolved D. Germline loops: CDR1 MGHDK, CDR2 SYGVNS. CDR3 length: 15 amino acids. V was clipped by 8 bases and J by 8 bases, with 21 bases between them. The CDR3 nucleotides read TGTGCCAGCTCCCCAACCACGGGGTTCGCCGAAAAACTGTTTTTT. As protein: CASSPTTGFAEKLFF.

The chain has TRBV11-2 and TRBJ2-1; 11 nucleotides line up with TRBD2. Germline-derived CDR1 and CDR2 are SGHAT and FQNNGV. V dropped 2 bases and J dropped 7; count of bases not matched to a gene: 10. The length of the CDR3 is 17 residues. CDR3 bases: TGTGCCAGCAGCTTATCGGCTAGCGGGAGGTCTTATAATGAGCAGTTCTTC. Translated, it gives CASSLSASGRSYNEQFF.

The CDR3 protein is CASSSLGLAGPYEQYF. CDR3 DNA sequence: TGTGCCAGCAGCTCCCTGGGACTAGCGGGACCCTACGAGCAGTACTTC. The genes are TRBV11-2 and TRBJ2-7; 13 nucleotides agree with TRBD2. The CDR3 sequence is 16 residues long. Germline CDR1 SGHAT, CDR2 FQNNGV. The junction had 5 bases not matched to a gene; V was cut back by 4 bases and J by 2 bases.